This record concerns one T cell receptor beta chain sequence. Its cognate antigen has yet to be identified. Per-nucleotide qualities are absent, and no much larger clonotype sits a single base away. TCRbeta CDR3 regions were amplified from genomic DNA by means of the immunoSEQ Assay, a bias-controlled multiplex PCR. The original pipeline was this. The number of nucleated cells in each sample was estimated from the amplification of reference gene primers within the assay. To quantify the absolute abundance of each unique TCRbeta CDR3 rearrangement, sequence reads were collapsed and filtered. For each sample, productive Simpson clonality was calculated as the square root of Simpson's diversity index across productive rearrangements. Imported from immuneACCESS, the table was reduced by TCRdb to in-frame sequences with V and J called. These copies leave out some clones; in studies compared against another copy, an unresolved V gene accounts for under half, and the cause of the remainder is not known. Clone size and V and J calls were adopted from that table, with D and trimming inferred from the DNA. This sample lists 120,000 to 150,000 clones; about 83% were detected once. Of the sample, 1.6% falls within the top ten clones.

Collaborating institutions collected whole blood in K2EDTA tubes following their own protocols. For TCRbeta analysis, collaborator samples were shipped as frozen whole blood, as isolated PBMCs, or as DNA extracted from either sample type. The source of the sample is a study of blood T cell repertoires in COVID-19 (TCRdb year 2020). At the level of the whole study: Samples from collaborators originated in the United States, Italy and Spain and spanned both the acute and convalescent phases of COVID-19. The samples were drawn from two sources: the first 160 participants of the ongoing ImmuneRACE study, and 1,254 subjects contributed by 6 global collaborators. A de-identified subject ID, COVID-19 status, age in years and sex were almost always included in the sample metadata. Subjects who had been exposed to COVID-19, were actively infected with it, or had recovered from it provided the deeply sampled blood TCRbeta repertoires that made up the dataset. The prospective study material was composed of cDNA or gDNA derived from T cells, B-cell-depleted T cells, or PBMCs. A freely available public database, intended as a resource for researchers studying the immune response to SARS-CoV-2, is where the repertoires were released. Where HLA class I and class II types were available, the types were taken from metadata supplied by the sample provider, not from assay-based typing.

Summary of the overall study and its limitations: How much clinical and demographic metadata was included differed by source and by participant, and the metadata was provided uncurated.

Based on the germline V gene, the CDR1 and CDR2 sequences are MDHEN and SYDVKM. CDR3 length: 12 amino acids, cysteine to phenylalanine. Only the CDR3 part of the read is kept: 36 bases, read in frame from the first base. V is shortened by 4 bases, J by 5 bases, and the region joining them spans 8 bases. Sequencing was done on a sample of peripheral blood. The sequence joins TRBV28 to TRBJ1-1, with a weak D call of TRBD1 (5 bases match). This receptor was obtained from a human donor in a cohort sampled during active COVID-19. The CDR3 region reads CASSSRVTEAFF. The bases read TGTGCCAGCAGTTCCAGGGTGACTGAAGCTTTCTTT. The entire variable domain, with the stretches around the CDR3 drawn from the reference TRBV28 and TRBJ1-1 proteins, is DVKVTQSSRYLVKRTGEKVFLECVQDMDHENMFWYRQDPGLGLRLIYFSYDVKMKEKGDIPEGYSVSREKKERFSLILESASTNQTSMYLCASSSRVTEAFFGQGTRLTVV.